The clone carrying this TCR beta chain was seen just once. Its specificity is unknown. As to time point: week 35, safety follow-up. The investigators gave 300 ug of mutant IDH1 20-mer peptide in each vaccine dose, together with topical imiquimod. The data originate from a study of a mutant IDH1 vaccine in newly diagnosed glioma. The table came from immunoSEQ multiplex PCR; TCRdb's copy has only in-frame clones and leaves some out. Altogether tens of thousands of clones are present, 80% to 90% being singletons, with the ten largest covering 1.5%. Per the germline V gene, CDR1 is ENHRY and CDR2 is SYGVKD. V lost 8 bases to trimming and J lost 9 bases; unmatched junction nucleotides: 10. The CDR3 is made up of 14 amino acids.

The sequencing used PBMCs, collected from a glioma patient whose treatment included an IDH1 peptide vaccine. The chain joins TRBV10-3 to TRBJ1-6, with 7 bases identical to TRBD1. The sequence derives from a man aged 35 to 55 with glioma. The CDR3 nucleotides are TGTGCCATCGGTAGGGGGCTGGATGGTTCACCCCTCCACTTT. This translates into CAIGRGLDGSPLHF.